The entry below describes one T cell receptor beta chain. Base qualities are not at hand, and no much larger clone is one base apart. The source of the sample is a study of T cells after yellow fever vaccination (dated by TCRdb to the late 2010s). For context, the study as a whole: Memory subsets (EM, EMRA, CM and Tscm) were sorted on a BD FACS Aria III using CD3, CD45RA, CCR7 and CD95 staining. The SMART-Seq v4 Ultra Low Input RNA kit was used to prepare libraries from fractions with low cell numbers. To track T-cell clones before and after primary and booster YFV17D yellow fever vaccination, bulk TCR alpha and beta repertoires were sequenced longitudinally. Two healthy male donors, one aged 18 to 29 and one aged 30 to 39 years, were included in the cohort. Blood was collected at multiple timepoints before and after primary and secondary immunization, and bulk PBMC replicates and cell subsets were isolated. Memory subsets were sorted on days 0, 15 and 45 and at 18 months after primary vaccination, and on days 0, 15 and 45 after the 30-year booster.

Sequencing was performed on an Illumina NovaSeq 6000. TCR cDNA was made using 5'RACE template switching, a step that added a universal primer site and unique molecular identifiers. Priming for cDNA synthesis came from both the TCR alpha and TCR beta constant segments. Library amplification involved two PCR steps, and the second step added sample barcodes and sequencing adapters. Libraries were sequenced on Illumina HiSeq 2500 (2x100 bp) or NovaSeq (2x150 bp). As for how the authors treated the data: MIGEC handled demultiplexing of reads and collapsing into UMI consensus sequences, while MiXCR performed V(D)J alignment. Using edgeR on replicate PBMC samples, clonotypes were called vaccine-responding if FDR was below 0.01 and the log2 fold change was above 5 up to day 15. Each bulk clonotype received a CD4 or CD8 identity based on whether the sequenced CD4 or CD8 repertoire contained that clonotype at higher abundance. To estimate how each clone was distributed across memory phenotypes, clonotype frequencies in memory subsets were weighted by the numbers of FACS-sorted cells. The public sequencing data were trimmed at Q25 with fastp and processed into clonotypes with MiXCR by TCRdb, which kept only in-frame beta chains. A single entry per CDR3 protein holds the most common genes and DNA from its merged rows. The V and J calls shown here were made by TCRdb, not taken from the authors' results. The sample includes about 53,000 distinct CDR3 sequences, with 5.5% to 6% observed a single time. About a third of the sample rests with the top ten.

Based on the germline V gene, the CDR1 and CDR2 sequences are KGHSY and FQNENV. V is clipped by 2 bases and J by 3 bases, and the sequence between their germline boundaries is 13 bases long. The CDR3 runs 15 amino acids, cysteine and phenylalanine included. Solely the CDR3 DNA is kept, with 45 bases framed from the first base. In the paper's terms, the treatment or condition label means: live attenuated yellow fever vaccine strain. PBMCs were isolated from peripheral blood using a standard Ficoll-Paque protocol. RNA from sorted memory subsets was extracted with the RNeasy Micro Kit. The research as a whole found: Most clones expanded after primary vaccination (roughly 96% of CD4 and roughly 91% of CD8) were re-detected after the booster, suggesting that broad memory maintenance occurred. Compared with the primary T-cell response, the secondary T-cell response was weaker but faster, peaking on day 5 rather than day 15. The study included only a couple of donors, which limits how far the findings can be generalized. Because abundant contaminating clonotypes from the bulk population could be contained in FACS-sorted repertoires, computational filtering was required. On day 0, almost all vaccine-responding clonotypes were below detection in the sorted memory subsets. A small share of clonotypes occurred in both CD4 and CD8 compartments, likely arising from convergent recombination.

The material sequenced was PBMCs, either bulk or a sorted T-cell subset (CD4+, CD8+, memory, or dextramer-sorted; not recorded which), taken on the day of the yellow fever booster vaccination. The sequence links TRBV16 to TRBJ1-2, with a tentative D gene TRBD1 over 6 matching bases. This clonotype was sampled from a man between 18 and 35 years old who received the YFV17D yellow fever vaccine. This receptor carries the CDR3 CASSQNRVADYGYTF. The DNA sequence reads TGTGCCAGCAGCCAAAACAGGGTTGCAGACTATGGCTACACCTTC.